This TCR beta chain was identified in a study of OX40 agonist ivuxolimab in advanced cancers. The wider study: The drug used for patients, ivuxolimab, was an agonistic anti-OX40 (CD134) antibody. A male proportion of approximately 83% was recorded, with mean age about 60 years and range 23 to 79.

This CDR3 has 16 residues. In germline, CDR1 is PRHDT, CDR2 FYEKMQ (reference sequence). V was pared by 5 bases and J by 3 bases, with 17 bases between. As for this clone: Its antigen is undetermined.

The method was immunoSEQ multiplex PCR; TCRdb's version includes in-frame clones alone and lacks a portion of them. The table records about 14,000 clones, about 82% of them present only once. Overall study findings and caveats: Expanded peripheral T cells had an undetermined antigen specificity. Clonal expansion from baseline to week 6 occurred in both CD4+ and CD8+ T cells.

The sample in question was CD4+ or CD8+ T cells sorted from blood, obtained in a trial of the OX40 agonist ivuxolimab. The TCR was taken from an adult with an advanced solid tumor such as melanoma, head and neck, liver or kidney cancer. The chain combines TRBV13 with TRBJ2-1; D is perhaps TRBD1 (6 bases). Here the CDR3 DNA reads TGTGCCAGCAGCCGAGTTACGGCAGGGGACTACAATGAGCAGTTCTTC. Its protein is CASSRVTAGDYNEQFF. The variable domain in full, with the rest retrieved from reference TRBV13 and TRBJ2-1, is AAGVIQSPRHLIKEKRETATLKCYPIPRHDTVYWYQQGPGQDPQFLISFYEKMQSDKGSIPDRFSAQQFSDYHSELNMSSLELGDSALYFCASSRVTAGDYNEQFFGPGTRLTVL.